This T cell receptor beta chain was recorded in a study of blood T cell repertoires in COVID-19. Whole-study context: The United States, Italy and Spain supplied acute and convalescent COVID-19 samples. PBMCs, B-cell-depleted T cells, or T cells provided the cDNA or gDNA that made up the material.

The V gene end was trimmed by 6 bases and the J gene end by 6 bases; junction bases not matched to a gene: 3. Germline CDR1 and CDR2: MRHNA and SNTAGT. The CDR3 totals 15 residues. In the original analysis: Researchers report that nucleated cell counts were estimated from reference gene primer amplification. Only in-frame clones appear in the TCRdb table, and some are missing; sequencing was by immunoSEQ multiplex PCR. That table furnishes V, J and clone size, whereas the DNA furnished D and trimming. The table has tens of thousands of clones, about 70% seen once. The chain combines TRBV6-4 with TRBJ2-2; 14 bases agree with TRBD2. The sequence derives from a woman in her 70s with acute or convalescent COVID-19. The sequencing input was peripheral blood. CDR3 residues: CASRGLAGGSGELFF. In DNA form, the CDR3 reads TGTGCCAGCAGAGGACTAGCGGGAGGTTCCGGGGAGCTGTTTTTT.